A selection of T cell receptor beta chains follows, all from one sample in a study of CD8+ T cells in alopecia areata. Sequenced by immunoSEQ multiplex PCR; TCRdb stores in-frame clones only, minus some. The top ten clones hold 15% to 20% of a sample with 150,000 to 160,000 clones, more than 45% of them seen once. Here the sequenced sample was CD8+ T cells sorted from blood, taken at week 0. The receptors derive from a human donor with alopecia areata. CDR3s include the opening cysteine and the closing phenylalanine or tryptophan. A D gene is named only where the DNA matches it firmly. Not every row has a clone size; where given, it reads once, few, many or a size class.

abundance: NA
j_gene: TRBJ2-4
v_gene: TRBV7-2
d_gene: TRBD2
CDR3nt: TGTGCCAGCAGCTTAACTGCTAGCGGGGGGGAGGCCAAAAACATTCAGTACTTC
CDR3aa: CASSLTASGGEAKNIQYF

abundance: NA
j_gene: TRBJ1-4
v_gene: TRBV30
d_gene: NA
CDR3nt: TGTGCCTACGACAATGGGGATGAAAAACTGTTTTTT
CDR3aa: CAYDNGDEKLFF

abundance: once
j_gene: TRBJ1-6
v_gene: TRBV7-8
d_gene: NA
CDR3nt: TGTGCCAGCAGCCCCATGCCGGGGACTTCGAATTCACCCCTCCACTTT
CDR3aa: CASSPMPGTSNSPLHF

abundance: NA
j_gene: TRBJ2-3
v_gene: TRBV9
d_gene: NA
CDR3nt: TGTGCCAGCAGTGGAAGATCTACCACAGATACGCAGTATTTT
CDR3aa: CASSGRSTTDTQYF

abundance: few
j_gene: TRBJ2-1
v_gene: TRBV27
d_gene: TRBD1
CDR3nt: TGTGCCAGCAGTCCGACAGGGAGCAATGAGCAGTTCTTC
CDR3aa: CASSPTGSNEQFF

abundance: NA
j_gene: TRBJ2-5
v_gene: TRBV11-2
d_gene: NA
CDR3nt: TGTGCCAGCAGCTTAGAAGTGCTAGCACAGACCCAGTACTTC
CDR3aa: CASSLEVLAQTQYF

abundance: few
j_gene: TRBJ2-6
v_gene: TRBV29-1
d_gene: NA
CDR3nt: TGCAGCGTTGAGGTAACTGGGGCCAACGTCCTGACTTTC
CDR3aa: CSVEVTGANVLTF

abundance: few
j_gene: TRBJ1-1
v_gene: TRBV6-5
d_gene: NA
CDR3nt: TGTGCCAGCAGCCCTGGGCCTAACACTGAAGCTTTCTTT
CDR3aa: CASSPGPNTEAFF

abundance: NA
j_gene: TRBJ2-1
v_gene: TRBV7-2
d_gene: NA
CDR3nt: TGTGCCAGCAGCTTAGATGGATTCTCCTACAATGAGCAGTTCTTC
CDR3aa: CASSLDGFSYNEQFF

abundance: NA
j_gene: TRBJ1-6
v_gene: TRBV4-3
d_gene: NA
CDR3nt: TGCGCCAGCAGCCAAGGGTCAGGGAGTTCACCCCTCCACTTT
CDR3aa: CASSQGSGSSPLHF

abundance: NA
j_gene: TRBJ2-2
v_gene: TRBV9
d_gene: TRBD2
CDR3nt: TGTGCCAGCACCCAATCAACTAGCGGGGCCACCGGGGAGCTGTTTTTT
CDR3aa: CASTQSTSGATGELFF

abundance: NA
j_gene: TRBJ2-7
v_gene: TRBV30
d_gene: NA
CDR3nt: TGTGCCTGGAGTGTTGGAGCAGGCATTGGCTACGAGCAGTACTTC
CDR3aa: CAWSVGAGIGYEQYF

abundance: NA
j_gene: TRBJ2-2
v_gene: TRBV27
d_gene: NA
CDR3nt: TGTGCCAGCAGTTTTGGGGGGCTGGCGAACACCGGGGAGCTGTTTTTT
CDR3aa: CASSFGGLANTGELFF

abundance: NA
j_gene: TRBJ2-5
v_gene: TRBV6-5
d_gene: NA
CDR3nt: TGTGCCAGCAGTACGAAAGAGACCCAGTACTTC
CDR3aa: CASSTKETQYF

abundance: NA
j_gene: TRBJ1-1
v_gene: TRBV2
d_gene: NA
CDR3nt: TGTGCCAGCCAACTCGGCTATTCAGAAGCTTTCTTT
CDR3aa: CASQLGYSEAFF

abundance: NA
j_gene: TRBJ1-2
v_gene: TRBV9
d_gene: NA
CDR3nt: TGTGCCAGCAGCCCGAACAACTATGGCTACACCTTC
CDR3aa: CASSPNNYGYTF

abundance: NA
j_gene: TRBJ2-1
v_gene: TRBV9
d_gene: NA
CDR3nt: TGTGCCAGCAGCGTAGCTAGCCCAGGGGAGCAGTTCTTC
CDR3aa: CASSVASPGEQFF

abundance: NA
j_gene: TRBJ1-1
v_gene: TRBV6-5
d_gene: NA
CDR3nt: TGTGCCAGCAGTTACTCGGGGCAGTCAACTGAAGCTTTCTTT
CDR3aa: CASSYSGQSTEAFF

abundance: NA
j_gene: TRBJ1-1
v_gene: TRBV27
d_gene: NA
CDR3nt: TGTGCCAGCAGTTTGTCCAGGAACACTGAAGCTTTCTTT
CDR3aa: CASSLSRNTEAFF

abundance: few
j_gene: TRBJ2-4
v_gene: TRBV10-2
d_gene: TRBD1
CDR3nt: TGCGCCAGCAGTGAAAGGGCAGGGGGTGACAAAAACATTCAGTACTTC
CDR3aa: CASSERAGGDKNIQYF

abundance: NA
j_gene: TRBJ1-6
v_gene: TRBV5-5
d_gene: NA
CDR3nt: TGTGCCAGCGCCCCCTCGGATTCACCCCTCCACTTT
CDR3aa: CASAPSDSPLHF

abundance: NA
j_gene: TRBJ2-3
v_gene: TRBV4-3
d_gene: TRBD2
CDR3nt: TGCGCCAGCAGCCAAGACCTATTCTGGGGGGGTTCAGATACGCAGTATTTT
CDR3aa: CASSQDLFWGGSDTQYF

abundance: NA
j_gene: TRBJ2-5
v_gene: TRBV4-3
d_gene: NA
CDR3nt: TGCGCCAGCAGCCAAGGACCGGGACATTCGTTACAAGAGACCCAGTACTTC
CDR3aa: CASSQGPGHSLQETQYF

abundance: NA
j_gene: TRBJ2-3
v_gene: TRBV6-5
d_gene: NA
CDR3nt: TGTGCCAGCAGCCTGCGGGGAACCACAGATACGCAGTATTTT
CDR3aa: CASSLRGTTDTQYF

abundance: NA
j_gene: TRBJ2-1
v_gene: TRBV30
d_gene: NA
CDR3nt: TGTGCCTGGGCCCCGGGGGTTTCCTACAATGAGCAGTTCTTC
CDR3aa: CAWAPGVSYNEQFF

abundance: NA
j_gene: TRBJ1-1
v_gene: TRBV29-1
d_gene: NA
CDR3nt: TGCAGCGTTTCATCGGGACACCTGAACACTGAAGCTTTCTTT
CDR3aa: CSVSSGHLNTEAFF

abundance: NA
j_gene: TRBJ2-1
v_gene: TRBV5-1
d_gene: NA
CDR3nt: TGCGCCAGCCGGACATTTGACAATGAGCAGTTCTTC
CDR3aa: CASRTFDNEQFF

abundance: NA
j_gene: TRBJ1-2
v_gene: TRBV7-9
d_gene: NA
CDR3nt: TGTGCCAGCAGCCTAGCAGGGGATGGCTACACCTTC
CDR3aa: CASSLAGDGYTF

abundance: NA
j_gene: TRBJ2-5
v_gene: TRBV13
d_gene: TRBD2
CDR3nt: TGTGCCAGCAGCTTAGGGGGTAGCGGGGCCCAAGAGACCCAGTACTTC
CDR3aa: CASSLGGSGAQETQYF

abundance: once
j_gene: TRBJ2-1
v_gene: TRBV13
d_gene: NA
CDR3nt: TGTGCCAGCAGCTTAGGCAGCTCCTCCTACAATGAGCAGTTCTTC
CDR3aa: CASSLGSSSYNEQFF

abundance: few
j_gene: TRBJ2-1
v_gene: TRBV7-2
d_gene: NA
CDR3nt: TGTGCCAGCAGCTTTGGAGATGAGCAGTTCTTC
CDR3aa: CASSFGDEQFF

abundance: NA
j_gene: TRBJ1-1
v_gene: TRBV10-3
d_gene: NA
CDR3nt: TGTGCCATCAGTGATAGTACACAGTACACTGAAGCTTTCTTT
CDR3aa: CAISDSTQYTEAFF

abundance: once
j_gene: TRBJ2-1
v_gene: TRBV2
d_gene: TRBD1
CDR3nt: TGTGCCAGCAGCGTCGAAGGGGACAGGGGGCAAGGGGAGCAGTTCTTC
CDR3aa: CASSVEGDRGQGEQFF

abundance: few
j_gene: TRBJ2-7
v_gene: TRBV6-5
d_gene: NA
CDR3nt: TGTGCCAGCAGTTACTCGCCCGAATACGAGCAGTACTTC
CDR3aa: CASSYSPEYEQYF

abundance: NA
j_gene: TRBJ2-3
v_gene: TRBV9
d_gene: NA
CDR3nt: TGTGCCAGCAGCGTAGACGGGGAAATCACAGATACGCAGTATTTT
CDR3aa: CASSVDGEITDTQYF

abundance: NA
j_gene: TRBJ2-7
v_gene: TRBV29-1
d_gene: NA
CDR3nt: TGCAGCGTGGGCAGCAATCCCTACGAGCAGTACTTC
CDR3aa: CSVGSNPYEQYF

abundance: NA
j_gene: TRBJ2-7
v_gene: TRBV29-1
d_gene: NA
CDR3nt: TGCAGCGCGGTGGGAGGGGGCAAGTACGAGCAGTACTTC
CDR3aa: CSAVGGGKYEQYF

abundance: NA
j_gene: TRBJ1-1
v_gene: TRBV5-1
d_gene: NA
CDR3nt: TGCGCCAGCAGCTTGGACCTGAACACTGAAGCTTTCTTT
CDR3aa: CASSLDLNTEAFF

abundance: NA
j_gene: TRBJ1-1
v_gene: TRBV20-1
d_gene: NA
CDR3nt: TGCAGTGCCGGTAGAATCACTGAAGCTTTCTTT
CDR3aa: CSAGRITEAFF

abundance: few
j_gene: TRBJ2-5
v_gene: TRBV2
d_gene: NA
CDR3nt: TGTGCCAGCAGCGGGCTGGGCCACAGGGTAAAGGGGGAGACCCAGTACTTC
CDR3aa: CASSGLGHRVKGETQYF

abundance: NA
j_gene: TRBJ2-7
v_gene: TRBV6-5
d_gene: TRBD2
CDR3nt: TGTGCCAGCAGTTACTCCGGGACTAGGTTCGAGCAGTACTTC
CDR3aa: CASSYSGTRFEQYF

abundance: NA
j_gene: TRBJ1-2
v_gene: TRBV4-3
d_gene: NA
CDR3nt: TGCGCCAGCAGCCAAGATCGGGCATCCAGGGAGAACTATGGCTACACCTTC
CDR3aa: CASSQDRASRENYGYTF

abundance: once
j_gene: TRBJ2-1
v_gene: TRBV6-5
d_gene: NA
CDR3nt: TGTGCCAGCAGTTCAGGGAATGAGCAGTTCTTC
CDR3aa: CASSSGNEQFF

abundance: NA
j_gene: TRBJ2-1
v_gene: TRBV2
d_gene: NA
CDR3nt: TGTGCCAGCAGCGTAAAGACGGACGGACACTCCTACAATGAGCAGTTCTTC
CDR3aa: CASSVKTDGHSYNEQFF

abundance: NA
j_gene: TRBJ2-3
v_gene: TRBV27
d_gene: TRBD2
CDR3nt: TGTGCCAGCAAATTGGGACTAGCGTATACAGATACGCAGTATTTT
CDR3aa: CASKLGLAYTDTQYF

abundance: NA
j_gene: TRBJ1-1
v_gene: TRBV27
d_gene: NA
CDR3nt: TGTGCCAGCAGTTTTGAGAGGGAGAACACTGAAGCTTTCTTT
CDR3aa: CASSFERENTEAFF

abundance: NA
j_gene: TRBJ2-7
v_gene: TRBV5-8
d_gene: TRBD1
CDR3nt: TGCGCCAGCAGAAAAGGGGGCCACGAGCAGTACTTC
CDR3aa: CASRKGGHEQYF

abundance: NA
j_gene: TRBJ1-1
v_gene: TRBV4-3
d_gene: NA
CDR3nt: TGCGCCAGCAGCCAAGATCAAGCCTTGAACACTGAAGCTTTCTTT
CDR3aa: CASSQDQALNTEAFF

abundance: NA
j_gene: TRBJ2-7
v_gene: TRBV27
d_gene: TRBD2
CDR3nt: TGTGCCAGCAGTCCTAGCGGGGGGAGTATATCCTACGAGCAGTACTTC
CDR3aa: CASSPSGGSISYEQYF

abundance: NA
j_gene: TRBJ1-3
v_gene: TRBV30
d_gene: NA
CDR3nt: TGTGCCTGGAGTGTGGGGTCTGGAAACACCATATATTTT
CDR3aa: CAWSVGSGNTIYF

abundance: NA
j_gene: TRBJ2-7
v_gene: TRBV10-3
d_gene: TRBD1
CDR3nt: TGTGCCATCAGTCGGGACAGCTCCTACGAGCAGTACTTC
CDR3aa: CAISRDSSYEQYF

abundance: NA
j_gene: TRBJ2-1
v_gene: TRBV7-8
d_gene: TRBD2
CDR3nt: TGTGCCAGCAGCACGGGACTAGCGGGGGGTGATGGTTACAATGAGCAGTTCTTC
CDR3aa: CASSTGLAGGDGYNEQFF

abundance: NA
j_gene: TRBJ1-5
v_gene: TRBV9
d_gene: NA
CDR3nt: TGTGCCAGCAGCATAGGACAGAATAGCAATCAGCCCCAGCATTTT
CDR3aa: CASSIGQNSNQPQHF

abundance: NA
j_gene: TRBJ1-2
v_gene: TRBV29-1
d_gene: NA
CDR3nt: TGCAGCGTTGATTGGGGGGGCTATGGCTACACCTTC
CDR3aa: CSVDWGGYGYTF

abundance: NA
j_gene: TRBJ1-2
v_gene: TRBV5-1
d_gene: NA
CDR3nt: TGCGCCAGCAGTGACAGGTTGCACTATGGCTACACCTTC
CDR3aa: CASSDRLHYGYTF

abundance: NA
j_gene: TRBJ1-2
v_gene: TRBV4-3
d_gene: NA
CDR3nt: TGCGCCAGCAGCCAAGCCGTGGGTCCTTATGGCTACACCTTC
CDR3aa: CASSQAVGPYGYTF

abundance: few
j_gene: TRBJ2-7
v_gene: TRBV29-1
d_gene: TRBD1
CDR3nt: TGCAGCGTTAGGGAACAGGGGGCGAACTACGAGCAGTACTTC
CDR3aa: CSVREQGANYEQYF